The source of this T cell receptor (beta chain) is a study of blood T cell repertoires in COVID-19. Study context: The samples span acute and convalescent COVID-19 from the United States, Italy and Spain.

TCRdb's copy holds only in-frame clones and misses some; the assay was immunoSEQ multiplex PCR. The data hold about 40,000 clones, with over 70% observed a single time. The CDR3 is 15 amino acids. The V gene end was trimmed by 5 bases and the J gene end by 3 bases; junction bases not matched to a gene: 6. Per the germline V gene, CDR1 is SGHVS and CDR2 is FQNEAQ. The receptor was isolated from a man older than 75 with active or convalescent COVID-19. The genes are TRBV7-8 and TRBJ2-2; 7 positions match TRBD2. The sample taken for sequencing was peripheral blood. CDR3 sequence: CASSAGGSHTGELFF. CDR3 sequence (DNA): TGTGCCAGCAGCGCCGGGGGGAGCCACACCGGGGAGCTGTTTTTT.